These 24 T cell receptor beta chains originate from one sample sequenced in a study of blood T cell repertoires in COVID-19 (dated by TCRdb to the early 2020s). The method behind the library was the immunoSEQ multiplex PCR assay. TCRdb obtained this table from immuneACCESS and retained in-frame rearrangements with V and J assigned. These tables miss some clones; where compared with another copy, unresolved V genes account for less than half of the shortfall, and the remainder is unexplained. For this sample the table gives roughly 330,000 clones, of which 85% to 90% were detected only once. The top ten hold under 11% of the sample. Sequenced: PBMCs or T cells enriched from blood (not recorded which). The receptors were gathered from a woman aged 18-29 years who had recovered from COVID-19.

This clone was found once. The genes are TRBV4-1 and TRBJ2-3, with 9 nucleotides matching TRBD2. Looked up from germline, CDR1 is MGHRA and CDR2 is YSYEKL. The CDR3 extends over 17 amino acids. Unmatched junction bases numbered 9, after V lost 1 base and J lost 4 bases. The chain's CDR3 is CASSQGGIAGVSDTQYF. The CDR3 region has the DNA TGCGCCAGCAGCCAAGGGGGAATAGCGGGGGTGTCAGATACGCAGTATTTT.

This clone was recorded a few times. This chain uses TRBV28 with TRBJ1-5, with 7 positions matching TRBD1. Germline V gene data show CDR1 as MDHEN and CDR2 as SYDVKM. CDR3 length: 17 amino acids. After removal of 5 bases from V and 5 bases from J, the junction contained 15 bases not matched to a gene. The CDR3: CASSPRRQGVGDQPQHF. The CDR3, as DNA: TGTGCCAGCAGTCCCCGACGTCAGGGGGTGGGGGATCAGCCCCAGCATTTT.

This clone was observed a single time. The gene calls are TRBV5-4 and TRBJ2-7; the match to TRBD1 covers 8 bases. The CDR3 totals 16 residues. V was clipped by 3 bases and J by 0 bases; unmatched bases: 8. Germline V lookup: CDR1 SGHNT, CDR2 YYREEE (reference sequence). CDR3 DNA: TGTGCCAGCAGCTCGTTGACAGGGGCGAGCTCCTACGAGCAGTACTTC. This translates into CASSSLTGASSYEQYF.

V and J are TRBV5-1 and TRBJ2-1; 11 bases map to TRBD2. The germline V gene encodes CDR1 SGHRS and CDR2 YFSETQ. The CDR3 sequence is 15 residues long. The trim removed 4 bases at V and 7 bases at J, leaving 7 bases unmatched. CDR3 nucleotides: TGCGCCAGCAGCCCGACTAGCGGGATTCGGAATGAGCAGTTCTTC. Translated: CASSPTSGIRNEQFF.

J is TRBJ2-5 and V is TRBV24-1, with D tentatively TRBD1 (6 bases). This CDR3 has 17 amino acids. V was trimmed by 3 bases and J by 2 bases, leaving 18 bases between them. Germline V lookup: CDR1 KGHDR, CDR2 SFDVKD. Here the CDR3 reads CATSDLGQSVGQETQYF. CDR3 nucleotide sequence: TGTGCCACCAGTGATCTCGGACAGTCAGTAGGGCAAGAGACCCAGTACTTC.

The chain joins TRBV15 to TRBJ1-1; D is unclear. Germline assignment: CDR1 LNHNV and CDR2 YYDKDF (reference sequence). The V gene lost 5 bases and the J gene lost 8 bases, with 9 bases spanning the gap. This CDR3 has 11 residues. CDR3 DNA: TGTGCCACCAGCTCCAGGTTGGAAGCTTTCTTT. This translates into CATSSRLEAFF.

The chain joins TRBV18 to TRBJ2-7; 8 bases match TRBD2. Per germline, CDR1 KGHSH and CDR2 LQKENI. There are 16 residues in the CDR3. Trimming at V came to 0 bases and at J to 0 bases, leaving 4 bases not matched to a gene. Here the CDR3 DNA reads TGTGCCAGCTCACCACCCAGCGGGGGTACCTCCTACGAGCAGTACTTC. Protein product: CASSPPSGGTSYEQYF.

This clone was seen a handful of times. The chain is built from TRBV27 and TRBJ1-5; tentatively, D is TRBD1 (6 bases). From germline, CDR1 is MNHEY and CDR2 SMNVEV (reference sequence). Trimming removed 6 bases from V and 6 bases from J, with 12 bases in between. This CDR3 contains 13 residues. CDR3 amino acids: CASSPQGSQPQHF. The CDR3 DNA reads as TGTGCCAGCAGCCCCCAGGGGAGTCAGCCCCAGCATTTT.

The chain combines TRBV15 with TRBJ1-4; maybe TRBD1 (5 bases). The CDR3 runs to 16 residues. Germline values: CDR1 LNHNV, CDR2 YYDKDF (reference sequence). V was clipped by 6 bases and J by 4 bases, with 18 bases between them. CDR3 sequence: CATSGQKGVYNEKLFF. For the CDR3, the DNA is TGTGCCACCAGTGGCCAAAAAGGGGTTTATAATGAAAAACTGTTTTTT. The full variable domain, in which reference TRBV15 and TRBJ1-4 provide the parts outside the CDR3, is DAMVIQNPRYQVTQFGKPVTLSCSQTLNHNVMYWYQQKSSQAPKLLFHYYDKDFNNEADTPDNFQSRRPNTSFCFLDIRSPGLGDTAMYLCATSGQKGVYNEKLFFGSGTQLSVL.

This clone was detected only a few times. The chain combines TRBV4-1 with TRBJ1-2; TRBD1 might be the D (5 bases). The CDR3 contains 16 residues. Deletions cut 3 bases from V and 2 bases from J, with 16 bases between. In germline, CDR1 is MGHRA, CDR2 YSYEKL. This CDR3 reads CASSQSVISGNYGYTF. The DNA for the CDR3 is TGCGCCAGCAGCCAGTCCGTTATCTCAGGGAACTATGGCTACACCTTC.

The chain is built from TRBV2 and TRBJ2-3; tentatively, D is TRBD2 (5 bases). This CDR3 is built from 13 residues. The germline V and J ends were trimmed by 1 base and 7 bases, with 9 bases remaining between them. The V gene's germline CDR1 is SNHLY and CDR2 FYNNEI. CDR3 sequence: CASSEGSGNTQYF. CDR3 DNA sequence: TGTGCCAGCAGTGAAGGGTCCGGGAATACGCAGTATTTT.

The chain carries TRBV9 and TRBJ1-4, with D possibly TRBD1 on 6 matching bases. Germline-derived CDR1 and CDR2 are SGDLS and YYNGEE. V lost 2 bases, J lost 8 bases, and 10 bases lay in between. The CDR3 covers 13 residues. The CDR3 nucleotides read TGTGCCAGCAGCGTCGGGACAAACGAAAAACTGTTTTTT. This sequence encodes CASSVGTNEKLFF.

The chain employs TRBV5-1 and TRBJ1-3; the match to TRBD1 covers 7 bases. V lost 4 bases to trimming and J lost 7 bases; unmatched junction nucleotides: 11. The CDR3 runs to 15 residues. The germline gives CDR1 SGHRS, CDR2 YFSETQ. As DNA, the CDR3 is TGCGCCAGCAGCCCGACAGGGAATATTGCGAACACCATATATTTT. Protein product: CASSPTGNIANTIYF.

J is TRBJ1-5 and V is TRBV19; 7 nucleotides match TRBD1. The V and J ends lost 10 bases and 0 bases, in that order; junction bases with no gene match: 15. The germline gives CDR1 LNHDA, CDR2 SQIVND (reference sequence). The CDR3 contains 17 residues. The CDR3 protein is CATTGRQGQSSNQPQHF. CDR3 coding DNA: TGTGCCACCACAGGCCGCCAGGGACAGTCTAGCAATCAGCCCCAGCATTTT.

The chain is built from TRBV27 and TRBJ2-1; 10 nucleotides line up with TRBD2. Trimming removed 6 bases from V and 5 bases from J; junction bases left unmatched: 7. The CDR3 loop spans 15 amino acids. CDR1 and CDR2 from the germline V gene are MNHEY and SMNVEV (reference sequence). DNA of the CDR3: TGTGCCAGCAGACCAACTAGCGGGATCAACAATGAGCAGTTCTTC. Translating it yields CASRPTSGINNEQFF.

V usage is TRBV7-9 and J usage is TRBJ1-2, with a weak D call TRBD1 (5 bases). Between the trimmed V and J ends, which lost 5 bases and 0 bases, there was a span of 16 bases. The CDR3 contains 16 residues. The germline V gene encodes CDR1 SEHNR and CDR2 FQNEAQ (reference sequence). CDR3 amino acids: CASSVSQGAANYGYTF. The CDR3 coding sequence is TGTGCCAGCAGCGTGAGTCAAGGGGCCGCTAACTATGGCTACACCTTC.

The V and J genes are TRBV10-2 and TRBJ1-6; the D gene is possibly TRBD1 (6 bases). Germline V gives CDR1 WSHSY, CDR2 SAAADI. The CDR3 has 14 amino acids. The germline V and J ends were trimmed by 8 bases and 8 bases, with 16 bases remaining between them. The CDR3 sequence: CASSFGQIYSPLHF. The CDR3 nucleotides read TGCGCCAGCTCTTTTGGACAGATATATTCACCCCTCCACTTT.

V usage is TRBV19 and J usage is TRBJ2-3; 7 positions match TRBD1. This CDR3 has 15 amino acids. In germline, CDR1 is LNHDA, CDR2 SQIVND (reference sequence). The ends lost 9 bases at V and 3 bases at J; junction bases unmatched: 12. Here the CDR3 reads CASRETGRVTDTQYF. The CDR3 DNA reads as TGTGCCAGCAGGGAGACAGGGCGGGTAACAGATACGCAGTATTTT.

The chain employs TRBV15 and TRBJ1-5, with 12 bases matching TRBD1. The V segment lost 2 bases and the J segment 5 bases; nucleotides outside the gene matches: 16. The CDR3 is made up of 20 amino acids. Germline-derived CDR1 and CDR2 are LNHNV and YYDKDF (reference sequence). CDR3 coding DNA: TGTGCCACCAGCAGACAAACGGGGACAGGGGGCGCGTATCGGCATCAGCCCCAGCATTTT. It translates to CATSRQTGTGGAYRHQPQHF.

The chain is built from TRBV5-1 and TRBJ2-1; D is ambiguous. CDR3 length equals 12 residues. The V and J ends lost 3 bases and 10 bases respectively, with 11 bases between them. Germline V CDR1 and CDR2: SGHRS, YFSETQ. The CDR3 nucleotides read TGCGCCAGCAGCTCAGATAGGCGGGAGCAGTTCTTC. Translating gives CASSSDRREQFF. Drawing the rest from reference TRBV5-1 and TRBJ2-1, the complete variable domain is KAGVTQTPRYLIKTRGQQVTLSCSPISGHRSVSWYQQTPGQGLQFLFEYFSETQRNKGNFPGRFSGRQFSNSRSEMNVSTLELGDSALYLCASSSDRREQFFGPGTRLTVL.

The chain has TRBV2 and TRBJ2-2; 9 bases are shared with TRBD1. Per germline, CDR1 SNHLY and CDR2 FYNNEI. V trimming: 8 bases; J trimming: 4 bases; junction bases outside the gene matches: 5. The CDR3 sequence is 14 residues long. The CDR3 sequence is CASGGQGATGELFF. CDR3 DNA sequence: TGTGCCAGCGGGGGACAGGGAGCCACCGGGGAGCTGTTTTTT.

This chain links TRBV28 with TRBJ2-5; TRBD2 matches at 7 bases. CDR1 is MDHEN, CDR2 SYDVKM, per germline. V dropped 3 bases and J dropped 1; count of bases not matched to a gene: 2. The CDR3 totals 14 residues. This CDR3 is CASSLGGPQETQYF. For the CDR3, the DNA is TGTGCCAGCAGTTTGGGAGGGCCCCAAGAGACCCAGTACTTC.

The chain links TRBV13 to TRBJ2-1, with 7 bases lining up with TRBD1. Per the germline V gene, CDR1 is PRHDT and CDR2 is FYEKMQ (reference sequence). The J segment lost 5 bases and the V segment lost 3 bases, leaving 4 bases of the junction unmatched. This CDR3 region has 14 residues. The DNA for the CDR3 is TGTGCCAGCAGCTTCTACAGGGGAAACAATGAGCAGTTCTTC. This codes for CASSFYRGNNEQFF.

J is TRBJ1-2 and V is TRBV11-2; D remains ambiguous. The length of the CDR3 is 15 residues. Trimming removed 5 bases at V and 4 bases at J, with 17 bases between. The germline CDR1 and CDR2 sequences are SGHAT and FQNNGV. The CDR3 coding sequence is TGTGCCAGCAGCCCCGCAAGAAGCGAAAGCTATGGCTACACCTTC. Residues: CASSPARSESYGYTF.